Each of the 24 T cell receptor beta chains below was sequenced from the same sample in a study of shared clonotypes between healthy human individuals. Assay: immunoSEQ multiplex PCR; the TCRdb copy retains only in-frame clones and omits some. Of about 2.4 million clones in the sample, around nine tenths were seen once. Sequencing used naive CD4+ T cells sorted from blood. Subset noted: CD45RA+ positively selected. The receptors shown here come from a man in his late teens or twenties in good health.

The rearrangement links TRBV5-8 to TRBJ2-1; D remains ambiguous. Germline assignment: CDR1 SGHTS and CDR2 YDEGEE. With 4 bases removed from V and 5 bases from J, the gap between germline ends came to 10 bases. The CDR3 runs 13 residues. As DNA, the CDR3 is TGTGCCAGCAGCCACTCAATAAACAATGAGCAGTTCTTC. Its translation is CASSHSINNEQFF.

The chain has TRBV5-1 and TRBJ2-7; D may be TRBD1 or TRBD2 (5 bases each). Germline-derived CDR1 and CDR2 are SGHRS and YFSETQ. V gave up 4 bases and J gave up 3 bases, with 11 bases separating them. The CDR3 runs 13 residues. CDR3 coding DNA: TGCGCCAGCAGCCCCGAGGGGTTCTACGAGCAGTACTTC. Protein product: CASSPEGFYEQYF.

This clone appeared a single time. V and J are TRBV2 and TRBJ2-7; D remains unclear. Trimming removed 0 bases from V and 12 bases from J, with 12 bases in between. The germline V gene has CDR1 SNHLY and CDR2 FYNNEI. The CDR3 loop spans 12 amino acids. The CDR3 coding sequence is TGTGCCAGCAGTGAAGCGGGCCTCAGGCCGTACTTC. Its protein is CASSEAGLRPYF.

The chain employs TRBV28 and TRBJ2-2, with a weak D call TRBD2 (6 bases). The V end was cut by 5 bases, the J end by 6 bases, with 19 bases between. The germline V gene encodes CDR1 MDHEN and CDR2 SYDVKM. This CDR3 contains 16 residues. CDR3 loop: CASSTPGLGDAGELFF. DNA for the CDR3: TGTGCCAGCAGTACTCCGGGACTCGGGGACGCCGGGGAGCTGTTTTTT.

This chain joins TRBV19 and TRBJ1-2; D is perhaps TRBD1 (6 bases). V dropped 3 bases and J dropped 2 bases, with 16 bases sitting between them. CDR1 is LNHDA, CDR2 SQIVND, per germline (reference sequence). The CDR3 spans 16 residues. The CDR3: CASSMGATGLNYGYTF. DNA for the CDR3: TGTGCCAGTAGTATGGGGGCCACAGGGCTGAACTATGGCTACACCTTC.

The chain is built from TRBV6-5 and TRBJ2-5; 10 bases map to TRBD2. J lost 1 base, V lost 4 bases, and 6 bases had no gene match. Germline values: CDR1 MNHEY, CDR2 SVGAGI. The CDR3 has 16 residues. The CDR3 spells CASSSRTSGAQETQYF. The CDR3, as DNA: TGTGCCAGCAGTTCCAGGACTAGCGGAGCCCAAGAGACCCAGTACTTC.

This chain joins TRBV6-1 and TRBJ2-2; D possibly corresponds to TRBD1 (6 bases). Germline V gene lookup returns CDR1 MNHNS and CDR2 SASEGT. This CDR3 comprises 15 residues. Trimming took off 5 bases at V and 0 bases at J, with 10 bases between the two ends. The CDR3 loop is CASSSQGPNTGELFF. As DNA, the CDR3 is TGTGCCAGCAGTTCACAGGGACCGAACACCGGGGAGCTGTTTTTT.

The CDR3 loop reads CASSLIRGLDTQYF. CDR3 nucleotides: TGTGCCAGCAGCTTAATCCGGGGGCTCGATACGCAGTATTTT. This chain links TRBV7-8 with TRBJ2-3; D may be TRBD1 or TRBD2 (6 bases each). This CDR3 comprises 14 residues. Trimming stripped 2 bases from V and 6 bases from J, with 12 bases between. Germline V gene data show CDR1 as SGHVS and CDR2 as FQNEAQ.

This clone was observed a few times. The gene calls are TRBV30 and TRBJ1-6; D is ambiguous. This CDR3 is built from 14 residues. V lost 0 bases, J lost 7 bases, and 10 bases lay in between. Germline V gene sequence: CDR1 GTSNPN, CDR2 SVGIG (reference sequence). CDR3 sequence: CAWSVNVGNSPLHF. In DNA form, the CDR3 reads TGTGCCTGGAGTGTCAACGTGGGGAATTCACCCCTCCACTTT.

The chain links TRBV25-1 to TRBJ1-6; no firm D call. With 8 bases removed from V and 4 bases from J, the gap between germline ends came to 12 bases. The CDR3 runs to 14 residues. Germline V gene lookup returns CDR1 MGHDK and CDR2 SYGVNS. CDR3 DNA: TGTGCCAGCGGTAAAGCGATTTATAATTCACCCCTCCACTTT. Amino acids: CASGKAIYNSPLHF.

As concerns this clone: In the same sample, other DNA sequences code for this CDR3. This chain joins TRBV5-1 and TRBJ2-5; the match to TRBD2 covers 9 bases. In germline, CDR1 is SGHRS, CDR2 YFSETQ. The CDR3 extends over 15 amino acids. V dropped 0 bases and J dropped 4; count of bases not matched to a gene: 4. The CDR3 DNA follows: TGCGCCAGCAGCTTGGCGGGACTAGCATCAGAGACCCAGTACTTC. This translates into CASSLAGLASETQYF.

The chain is built from TRBV10-3 and TRBJ1-1; D is unresolved. The CDR3 consists of 14 residues. V was cut by 0 bases and J by 2 bases, with 7 bases left in between. The germline gives CDR1 ENHRY, CDR2 SYGVKD. This CDR3 is CAISESAINTEAFF. In DNA, the CDR3 is TGTGCCATCAGTGAGTCCGCCATTAACACTGAAGCTTTCTTT.

Comment on this clone: Other DNA sequences in the sample encode the same CDR3. The rearrangement uses TRBV5-1 and TRBJ2-7; D call uncertain. CDR3 length: 12 amino acids. Germline-derived CDR1 and CDR2 are SGHRS and YFSETQ. Trimming cost V 4 bases and J 3 bases, with 8 bases left between them. The CDR3 sequence is CASSPPSYEQYF. CDR3 bases: TGCGCCAGCAGCCCACCCAGCTACGAGCAGTACTTC.

The CDR3 is CASSEVRVPDTQYF. DNA for the CDR3: TGTGCCAGCAGTGAAGTCAGGGTCCCAGATACGCAGTATTTT. The chain combines TRBV2 with TRBJ2-3; tentatively, D is TRBD1 (5 bases). The germline V gene has CDR1 SNHLY and CDR2 FYNNEI. V dropped 1 base and J dropped 4 bases, with 9 bases sitting between them. The CDR3 is made up of 14 amino acids.

This clone was seen a handful of times. The chain carries TRBV30 and TRBJ1-5, with TRBD1 as a possible D gene (6 bases). Germline V CDR1 and CDR2: GTSNPN, SVGIG (reference sequence). The length of the CDR3 is 16 residues. The ends were cut back, 1 base at V and 6 bases at J, with 19 bases in the middle. The CDR3 here is CAWSDRRRGQLQPQHF. CDR3 nucleotide sequence: TGTGCCTGGAGTGATAGGCGGCGGGGGCAACTTCAGCCCCAGCATTTT.

V gene TRBV12-5 combines with J gene TRBJ2-1; 7 nucleotides line up with TRBD2. V lost 0 bases to trimming and J lost 9 bases; unmatched junction nucleotides: 11. In germline, CDR1 is LGHNT, CDR2 FRNRAP. The CDR3 runs to 16 residues. The CDR3 here is CASGLVLSRERGEQFF. The CDR3 nucleotides read TGTGCTAGTGGTTTGGTACTCTCGCGGGAGAGGGGTGAGCAGTTCTTC.

The gene calls are TRBV2 and TRBJ2-2; 10 nucleotides agree with TRBD1. The ends lost 5 bases at V and 8 bases at J; junction bases unmatched: 11. The CDR3 has 16 amino acids. Germline V gives CDR1 SNHLY, CDR2 FYNNEI. The CDR3 nucleotides are TGTGCCAGCAGTCTCTGGGACAGGGGACCTAGGGGGGAGCTGTTTTTT. Translating it yields CASSLWDRGPRGELFF.

The genes are TRBV30 and TRBJ1-2; D perhaps matches TRBD1 (5 bases). The CDR3 consists of 12 residues. Trimming removed 5 bases at V and 12 bases at J, with 19 bases between. Germline V gene data show CDR1 as GTSNPN and CDR2 as SVGIG (reference sequence). The CDR3: CAWEAGPLGDTF. CDR3 nucleotides: TGTGCCTGGGAGGCAGGCCCATTGGGGGACACCTTC.

The gene calls are TRBV7-2 and TRBJ2-3; maybe TRBD2 (6 bases). The germline gives CDR1 SGHTA, CDR2 FQGNSA. V lost 2 bases and J 6 bases, leaving 21 bases between the germline ends. The CDR3 has 17 residues. The CDR3 DNA reads TGTGCCAGCAGCTTAACCTTTGAAGCGGGTATTACTGATACGCAGTATTTT. Its protein is CASSLTFEAGITDTQYF.

The chain recombines TRBV28 with TRBJ1-2; 8 nucleotides agree with TRBD1. The CDR3 has 15 amino acids. Per the germline V gene, CDR1 is MDHEN and CDR2 is SYDVKM. Unmatched junction bases numbered 11, after V lost 5 bases and J lost 6 bases. This CDR3 reads CASSPTGGGWNGYTF. CDR3 sequence (DNA): TGTGCCAGCAGTCCTACAGGGGGGGGCTGGAATGGCTACACCTTC.

This clone was seen a few times. The chain links TRBV19 to TRBJ2-1; D is perhaps TRBD1 or TRBD2 (5 bases each). The CDR3 has 16 residues. Trimming stripped 0 bases from V and 0 bases from J, with 9 bases between. Germline CDR1 is LNHDA and CDR2 is SQIVND (reference sequence). CDR3 loop: CASSIDGAGSYNEQFF. In DNA form, the CDR3 reads TGTGCCAGTAGTATAGATGGGGCGGGCTCCTACAATGAGCAGTTCTTC.

A note on this clone: Other nucleotide sequences in the sample specify the same CDR3. This chain connects TRBV18 to TRBJ1-1; D uncertain. Trimming pared 1 base from V and 1 base from J, leaving 7 bases between. Germline CDR1 KGHSH, CDR2 LQKENI. The CDR3 has 14 residues. This CDR3 is CASSPRQTNTEAFF. The CDR3, as DNA: TGTGCCAGCTCACCACGGCAGACGAACACTGAAGCTTTCTTT. Full variable domain (missing parts from reference TRBV18 and TRBJ1-1): NAGVMQNPRHLVRRRGQEARLRCSPMKGHSHVYWYRQLPEEGLKFMVYLQKENIIDESGMPKERFSAEFPKEGPSILRIQQVVRGDSAAYFCASSPRQTNTEAFFGQGTRLTVV.

The genes are TRBV5-1 and TRBJ2-3, with TRBD2 matching 7 bases. Germline V lookup: CDR1 SGHRS, CDR2 YFSETQ. Losses at the gene ends were 0 bases for V and 4 bases for J; bases not matched to a gene: 5. This CDR3 spans 15 amino acids. CDR3 protein: CASSLDSGSSDTQYF. CDR3 DNA: TGCGCCAGCAGCTTGGATAGCGGGTCCTCAGATACGCAGTATTTT. Full variable domain (missing parts from reference TRBV5-1 and TRBJ2-3): KAGVTQTPRYLIKTRGQQVTLSCSPISGHRSVSWYQQTPGQGLQFLFEYFSETQRNKGNFPGRFSGRQFSNSRSEMNVSTLELGDSALYLCASSLDSGSSDTQYFGPGTRLTVL.

CDR3 residues: CASSLELAGRNEQYF. The CDR3 DNA follows: TGTGCCAGCAGCTTGGAATTAGCGGGGAGAAACGAGCAGTACTTC. The chain employs TRBV5-4 and TRBJ2-7; TRBD2 matches 8 bases. The CDR3 has 15 residues. Looked up from germline, CDR1 is SGHNT and CDR2 is YYREEE (reference sequence). The ends lost 0 bases at V and 5 bases at J; junction bases unmatched: 7.